This is a list of T cell receptor beta chains from one sample in a study of regulatory T cells in long-lasting Graves disease. Via MiXCR, TCRdb re-called the multiplex PCR reads, giving one row per CDR3 protein. The sample includes 350,000 to 550,000 distinct CDR3 sequences, around 15% seen only once; the top ten take about a quarter. The same sample was also used in a study of T cells in Graves' hyperthyroidism and ophthalmopathy.

The input for sequencing was peripheral blood mononuclear cells (PBMCs), taken at new diagnosis, from a patient treated with antithyroid drugs. Receptor source: a young woman with Graves disease. Each CDR3 is given with its conserved first and last residue. A D gene is named only where the DNA matches it firmly. Clone size is given for some rows only: seen once, a few or many times, or a class if the clone is expanded.

TRBD2 TRBJ2-7 TRBV20-1 few TGCAGTGCTAGGTGGCTAGCGGGGACCTACGAGCAGTACTTC CSARWLAGTYEQYF
TRBD2 TRBJ2-1 TRBV9 many TGTGCCAGCAGCCCGCGGGACTACTACAATGAGCAGTTCTTC CASSPRDYYNEQFF
NA TRBJ2-5 TRBV27 few TGTGCCAGCAGTGACCGGGACAAAGAGACCCAGTACTTC CASSDRDKETQYF
TRBD2 TRBJ2-5 TRBV4-1 NA TGCGCCAGCAGCCAAGCGTTAGGAGCGGGAGAAGAGACCCAGTACTTC CASSQALGAGEETQYF
NA TRBJ2-4 TRBV28 many TGTGCCAGCAGAAACGGAGGGCAGGCCGGAAACATTCAGTACTTC CASRNGGQAGNIQYF
TRBD1 TRBJ1-5 TRBV5-5 many TGTGCCAGCAGCTTGACCCCGGGACAGGGCAATCAGCCCCAGCATTTT CASSLTPGQGNQPQHF
TRBD2 TRBJ2-1 TRBV7-3 many TGTGCCAGCAGCCCGAGGACTAGCGGGGCCTACAATGAGCAGTTCTTC CASSPRTSGAYNEQFF
NA TRBJ1-2 TRBV2 few TGTGCCAGCAGCTACTCGGGGGCATGGGGCTACACCTTC CASSYSGAWGYTF
TRBD2 TRBJ2-3 TRBV29-1 few TGCAGCGTTGAGGGCGTGACCGGGACTAGCGGGAGTTTT CSVEGVTGTSGSF
NA TRBJ2-7 TRBV6-1 many TGTGCCAGCAGTACCTCAGGGGAGTCAACCTACGAGCAGTACTTC CASSTSGESTYEQYF
TRBD1 TRBJ2-7 TRBV15 NA TGTGCCACCATCAGGGGGCTCTACGAGCAGTACTTC CATIRGLYEQYF
NA TRBJ2-7 TRBV6-1 NA TGTGCCAGCAGACTTGGGGGGGGGCGCTTTATACACGAGCAGTACTTC CASRLGGGRFIHEQYF
TRBD1 TRBJ2-7 TRBV29-1 few TGCAGCGTTAAAGGAGCCGCCGGGACAGGGGTCTACGAGCAGTACTTC CSVKGAAGTGVYEQYF
TRBD2 TRBJ2-1 TRBV11-2 few TGTGCCAGCAGCCGAGGGACTAGCGGAAACAATGAGCAGTTCTTC CASSRGTSGNNEQFF
TRBD2 TRBJ2-3 TRBV27 NA TGTGCCAGCAGAACTCTAGGACTAGCGGGAACAGATACGCAGTATTTT CASRTLGLAGTDTQYF
NA TRBJ2-1 TRBV27 many TGTGCCAGCAGTTTCGGTGATTCCTACAATGAGCAGTTCTTC CASSFGDSYNEQFF
TRBD1 TRBJ1-5 TRBV4-2 few TGTGCCAGCAGCCAAGATTGGGGACAGGGTTCAGCTCAGCCCCAGCATTTT CASSQDWGQGSAQPQHF
TRBD2 TRBJ2-7 TRBV6-4 few TGTGCCGGCAGTGACTATGCCCTAGCCGGGGGGAAGTACGAGCAGTACTTC CAGSDYALAGGKYEQYF
NA TRBJ2-2 TRBV7-3 NA TGTGCCAGCAGCATAAAGAGGGAGTTTCGGTCCGGGGAGCTGTTTTTT CASSIKREFRSGELFF
NA TRBJ2-1 TRBV28 NA TGTGCCAGCAGTCTAGATCTTAGCTATGAGCAGTTCTTC CASSLDLSYEQFF
TRBD2 TRBJ2-2 TRBV7-3 few TGTGCCAGCAGCTTAACTTCAGAACTAGCGGGAATCGGGGAGCTGTTTTTT CASSLTSELAGIGELFF
NA TRBJ1-2 TRBV12-3/TRBV12-4 NA TGTGCCAGTACTGCGGGGGCCTATGGCTACACCTTC CASTAGAYGYTF
TRBD2 TRBJ2-3 TRBV15 many TGTGCCACCAGCATTAGCGGGACGACAGATACGCAGTATTTT CATSISGTTDTQYF
TRBD2 TRBJ2-1 TRBV20-1 many TGCAGTGCTCCCCTCGTAGCGGGAGGGCCTTATGAGCAGTTCTTC CSAPLVAGGPYEQFF
TRBD2 TRBJ2-7 TRBV28 few TGTGCCAGCAGCGAGACGGGACTAGCGCTCTACGAGCAGTACTTC CASSETGLALYEQYF
TRBD1 TRBJ2-1 TRBV5-1 NA TGCGCCAGCAGCTTGGACCTACAGGGGCGCTCCTACAATGAGCAGTTCTTC CASSLDLQGRSYNEQFF
NA TRBJ2-2 TRBV9 NA TGTGCCAGCAGCGTAGAGGTCACCGGGGAGCTGTTTTTT CASSVEVTGELFF
TRBD2 TRBJ2-3 TRBV7-2 few TGTGCCAGCAGCTTATTGGCTAGCGGGAGTACCACAGATACGCAGTATTTT CASSLLASGSTTDTQYF